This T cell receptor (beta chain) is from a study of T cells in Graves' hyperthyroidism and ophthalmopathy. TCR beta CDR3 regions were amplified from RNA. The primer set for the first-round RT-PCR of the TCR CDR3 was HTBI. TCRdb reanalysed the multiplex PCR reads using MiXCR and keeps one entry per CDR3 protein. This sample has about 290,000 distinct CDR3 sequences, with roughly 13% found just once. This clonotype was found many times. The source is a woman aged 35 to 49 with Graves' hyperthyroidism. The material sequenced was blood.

The CDR3 protein is CASSASENTGELFF. Written as DNA, the CDR3 is TGTGCCAGCAGCGCTAGCGAGAACACCGGGGAGCTGTTTTTT. This chain connects TRBV12-3 or TRBV12-4 to TRBJ2-2; perhaps TRBD2 as D (6 bases). CDR3 length equals 14 residues. With 6 bases removed from V and 1 base from J, the gap between germline ends came to 9 bases.